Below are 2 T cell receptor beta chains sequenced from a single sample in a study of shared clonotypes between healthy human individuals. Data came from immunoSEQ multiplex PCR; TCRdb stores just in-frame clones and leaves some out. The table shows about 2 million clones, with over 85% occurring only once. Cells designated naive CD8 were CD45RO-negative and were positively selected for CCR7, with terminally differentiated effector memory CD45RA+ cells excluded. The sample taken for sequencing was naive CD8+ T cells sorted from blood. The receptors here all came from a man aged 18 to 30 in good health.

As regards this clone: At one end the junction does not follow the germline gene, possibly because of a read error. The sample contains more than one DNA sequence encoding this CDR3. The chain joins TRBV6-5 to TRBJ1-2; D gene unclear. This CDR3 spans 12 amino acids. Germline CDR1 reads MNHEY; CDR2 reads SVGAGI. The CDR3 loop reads CASSYSNSGYTF. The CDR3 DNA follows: TGTGCCAGCAGTTACTCGAACTCTGGCTACACCTTC.

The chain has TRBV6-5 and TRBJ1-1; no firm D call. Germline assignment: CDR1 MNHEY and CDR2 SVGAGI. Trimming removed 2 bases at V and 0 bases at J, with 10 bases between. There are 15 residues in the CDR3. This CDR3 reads CASSYDQGVNTEAFF. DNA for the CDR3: TGTGCCAGCAGTTACGATCAAGGCGTGAACACTGAAGCTTTCTTT.